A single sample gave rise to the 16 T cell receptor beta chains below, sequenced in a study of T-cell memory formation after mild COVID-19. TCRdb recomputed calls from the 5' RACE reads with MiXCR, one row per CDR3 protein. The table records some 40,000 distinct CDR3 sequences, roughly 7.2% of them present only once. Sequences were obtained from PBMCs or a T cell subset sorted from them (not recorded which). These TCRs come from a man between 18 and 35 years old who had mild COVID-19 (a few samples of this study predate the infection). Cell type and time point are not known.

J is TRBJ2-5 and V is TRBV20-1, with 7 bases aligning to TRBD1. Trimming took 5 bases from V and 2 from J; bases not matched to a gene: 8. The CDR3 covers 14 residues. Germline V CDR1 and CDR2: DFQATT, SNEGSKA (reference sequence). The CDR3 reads CSAERQGLQETQYF. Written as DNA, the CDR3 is TGCAGTGCTGAAAGACAGGGCTTGCAAGAGACCCAGTACTTC.

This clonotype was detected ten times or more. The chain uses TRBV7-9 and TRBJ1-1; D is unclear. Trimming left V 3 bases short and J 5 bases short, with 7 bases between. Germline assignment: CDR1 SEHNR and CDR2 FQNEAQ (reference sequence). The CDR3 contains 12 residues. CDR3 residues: CASSFAGTEAFF. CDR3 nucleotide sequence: TGTGCCAGCAGCTTCGCGGGGACTGAAGCTTTCTTT. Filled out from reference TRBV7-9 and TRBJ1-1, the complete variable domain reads DTGVSQNPRHKITKRGQNVTFRCDPISEHNRLYWYRQTLGQGPEFLTYFQNEAQLEKSRLLSDRFSAERPKGSFSTLEIQRTEQGDSAMYLCASSFAGTEAFFGQGTRLTVV.

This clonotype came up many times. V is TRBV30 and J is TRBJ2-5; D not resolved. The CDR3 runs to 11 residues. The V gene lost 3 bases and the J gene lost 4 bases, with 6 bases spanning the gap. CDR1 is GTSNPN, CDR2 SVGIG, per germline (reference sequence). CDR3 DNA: TGTGCCTGGAGCAGCGTAGAGACCCAGTACTTC. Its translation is CAWSSVETQYF.

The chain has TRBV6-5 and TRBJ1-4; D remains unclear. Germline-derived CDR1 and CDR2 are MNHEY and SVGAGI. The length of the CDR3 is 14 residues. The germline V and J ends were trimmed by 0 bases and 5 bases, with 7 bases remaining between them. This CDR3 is CASSYSYRNEKLFF. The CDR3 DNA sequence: TGTGCCAGCAGTTACTCGTATAGGAATGAAAAACTGTTTTTT.

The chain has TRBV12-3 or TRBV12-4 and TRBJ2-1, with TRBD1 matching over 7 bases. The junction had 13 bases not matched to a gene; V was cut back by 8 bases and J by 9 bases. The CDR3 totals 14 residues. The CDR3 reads CASGPTGPGIEQFF. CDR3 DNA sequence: TGTGCCAGCGGTCCGACAGGGCCCGGGATTGAGCAGTTCTTC.

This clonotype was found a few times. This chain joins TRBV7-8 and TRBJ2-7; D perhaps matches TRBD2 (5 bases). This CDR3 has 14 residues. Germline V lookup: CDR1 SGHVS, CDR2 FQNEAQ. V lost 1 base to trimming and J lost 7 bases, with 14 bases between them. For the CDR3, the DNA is TGTGCCAGCAGCTTAGTGGGTCGCGGGTTGGAGCAGTACGTC. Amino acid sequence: CASSLVGRGLEQYV.

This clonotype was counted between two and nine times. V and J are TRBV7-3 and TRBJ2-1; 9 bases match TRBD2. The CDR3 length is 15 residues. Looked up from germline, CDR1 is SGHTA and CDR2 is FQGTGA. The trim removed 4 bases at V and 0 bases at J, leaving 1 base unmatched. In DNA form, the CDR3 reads TGTGCCAGCAGCTCTAGCGGGAACTCCTACAATGAGCAGTTCTTC. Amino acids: CASSSSGNSYNEQFF.

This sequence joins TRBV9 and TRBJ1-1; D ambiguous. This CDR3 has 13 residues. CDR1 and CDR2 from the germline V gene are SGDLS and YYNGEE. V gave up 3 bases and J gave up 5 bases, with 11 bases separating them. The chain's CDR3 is CASSEGGSTEAFF. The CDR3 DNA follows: TGTGCCAGCAGCGAGGGAGGCAGTACTGAAGCTTTCTTT.

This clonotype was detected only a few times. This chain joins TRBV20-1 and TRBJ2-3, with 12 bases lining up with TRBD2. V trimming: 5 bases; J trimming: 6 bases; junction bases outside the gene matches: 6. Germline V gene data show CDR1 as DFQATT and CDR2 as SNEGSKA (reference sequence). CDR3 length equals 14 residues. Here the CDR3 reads CSASSGGASDTQYF. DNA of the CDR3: TGCAGTGCTTCTAGCGGGGGGGCGTCGGATACGCAGTATTTT.

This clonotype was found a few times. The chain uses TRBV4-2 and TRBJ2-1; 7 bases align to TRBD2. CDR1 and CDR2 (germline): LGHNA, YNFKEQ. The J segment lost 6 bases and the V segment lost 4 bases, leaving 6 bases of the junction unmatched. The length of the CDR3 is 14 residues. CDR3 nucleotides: TGTGCCAGCAGCCCTCGGACTAGGACCAATGAGCAGTTCTTC. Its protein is CASSPRTRTNEQFF.

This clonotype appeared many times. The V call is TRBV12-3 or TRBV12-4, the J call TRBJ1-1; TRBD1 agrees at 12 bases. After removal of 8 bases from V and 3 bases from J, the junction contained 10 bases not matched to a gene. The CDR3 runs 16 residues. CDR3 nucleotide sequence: TGTGCCAGCGCGAACCCGGGACAGGGGGCCGACACTGAAGCTTTCTTT. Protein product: CASANPGQGADTEAFF.

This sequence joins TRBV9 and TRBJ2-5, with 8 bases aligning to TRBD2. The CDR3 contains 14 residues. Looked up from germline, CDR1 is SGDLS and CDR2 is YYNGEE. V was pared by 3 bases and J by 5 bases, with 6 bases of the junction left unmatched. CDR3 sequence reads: CASSAATGGETQYF. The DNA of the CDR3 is TGTGCCAGCAGCGCGGCAACGGGAGGGGAGACCCAGTACTTC.

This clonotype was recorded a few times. CDR3 protein: CASSSVGQTGGELFF. The DNA of the CDR3 is TGCGCCAGCAGCTCCGTTGGACAAACTGGCGGGGAGCTGTTTTTT. J is TRBJ2-2 and V is TRBV5-1; perhaps TRBD1 as D (5 bases). The V and J ends lost 3 bases and 7 bases respectively, with 16 bases between them. This CDR3 has 15 amino acids. Germline V gene sequence: CDR1 SGHRS, CDR2 YFSETQ.

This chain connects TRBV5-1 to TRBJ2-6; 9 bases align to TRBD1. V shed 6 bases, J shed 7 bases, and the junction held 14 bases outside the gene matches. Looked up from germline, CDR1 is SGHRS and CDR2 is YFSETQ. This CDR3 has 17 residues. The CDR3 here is CASTAGTGFDSANVLTF. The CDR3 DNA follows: TGCGCCAGCACCGCGGGGACAGGGTTCGATTCAGCCAACGTCCTGACTTTC. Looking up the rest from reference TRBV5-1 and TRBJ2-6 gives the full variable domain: KAGVTQTPRYLIKTRGQQVTLSCSPISGHRSVSWYQQTPGQGLQFLFEYFSETQRNKGNFPGRFSGRQFSNSRSEMNVSTLELGDSALYLCASTAGTGFDSANVLTFGAGSRLTVL.

As DNA, the CDR3 is TGTGCCAGCAGCTTAGGACAGCCGGGAATCACAGATACGCAGTATTTT. Amino acids: CASSLGQPGITDTQYF. The chain employs TRBV11-2 and TRBJ2-3, with D perhaps matching TRBD1 or TRBD2 (5 bases each). CDR1 is SGHAT and CDR2 is FQNNGV in the germline V gene. V was clipped by 1 base and J by 2 bases, with 13 bases between them. The CDR3 sequence is 16 residues long.

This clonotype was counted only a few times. The CDR3 region is CASSLGLAGGHEQFF. CDR3 nucleotides: TGTGCCAGCAGCCTAGGACTAGCGGGGGGACATGAGCAGTTCTTC. The chain employs TRBV5-6 and TRBJ2-1; 14 bases line up with TRBD2. With V trimmed by 4 bases and J by 8 bases, 5 bases remained unmatched. Germline V lookup: CDR1 SGHDT, CDR2 YYEEEE. CDR3 size: 15 residues.